These 26 T cell receptor beta chains were sequenced from one sample in a study of OX40 agonist ivuxolimab in advanced cancers. Sequenced by immunoSEQ multiplex PCR; TCRdb stores in-frame clones only, minus some. The sample includes about 79,000 clones, around 90% of them seen just once. The input for sequencing was CD4+ or CD8+ T cells sorted from blood, taken in a trial of the OX40 agonist ivuxolimab. The receptor source for this set is an adult with an advanced solid tumor such as melanoma, head and neck, liver or kidney cancer.

V and J are TRBV9 and TRBJ2-1; 10 positions match TRBD1. CDR1 SGDLS and CDR2 YYNGEE come from the germline V gene. Trimming at V came to 3 bases and at J to 0 bases, leaving 3 bases not matched to a gene. The CDR3 loop spans 16 amino acids. CDR3 residues: CASSAWTGGSYNEQFF. For the CDR3, the DNA is TGTGCCAGCAGCGCTTGGACAGGGGGCTCCTACAATGAGCAGTTCTTC. Drawing the rest from reference TRBV9 and TRBJ2-1, the complete variable domain is DSGVTQTPKHLITATGQRVTLRCSPRSGDLSVYWYQQSLDQGLQFLIQYYNGEERAKGNILERFSAQQFPDLHSELNLSSLELGDSALYFCASSAWTGGSYNEQFFGPGTRLTVL.

The genes are TRBV7-9 and TRBJ2-7; D perhaps matches TRBD1 (5 bases). In germline, CDR1 is SEHNR, CDR2 FQNEAQ (reference sequence). Between the trimmed V and J ends, which lost 2 bases and 4 bases, there was a span of 9 bases. The CDR3 totals 13 residues. The CDR3 reads CASSLTQAYEQYF. The CDR3 region has the DNA TGTGCCAGCAGCTTAACACAGGCGTACGAGCAGTACTTC.

This rearrangement joins TRBV7-9 to TRBJ1-6, with D hard to call. The CDR3 runs to 15 residues. CDR1 SEHNR and CDR2 FQNEAQ come from the germline V gene (reference sequence). Deletions cut 1 base from V and 6 bases from J, with 10 bases between. CDR3 DNA: TGTGCCAGCAGCTTAGTACCGGGTCCTAATTCACCCCTCCACTTT. Amino acid sequence: CASSLVPGPNSPLHF.

This clone was seen only once. The rearrangement joins TRBV6-5 to TRBJ1-2, with D possibly being TRBD1 (6 bases). The length of the CDR3 is 12 residues. CDR1 and CDR2 from the germline V gene are MNHEY and SVGAGI. V dropped 6 bases and J dropped 6 bases, with 11 bases sitting between them. The CDR3 DNA follows: TGTGCCAGCAGGGAACAGGGAGATGGCTACACCTTC. Protein sequence: CASREQGDGYTF.

The rearrangement links TRBV5-5 to TRBJ2-7; 7 bases fit TRBD2. The CDR3 is 13 amino acids. The V and J ends lost 1 base and 3 bases, in that order; junction bases with no gene match: 1. Germline V lookup: CDR1 SGHKS, CDR2 YYEKEE (reference sequence). The CDR3 sequence: CASSLTGGYEQYF. CDR3 sequence (DNA): TGTGCCAGCAGCTTGACGGGGGGCTACGAGCAGTACTTC. Looking up the rest from reference TRBV5-5 and TRBJ2-7 gives the full variable domain: DAGVTQSPTHLIKTRGQQVTLRCSPISGHKSVSWYQQVLGQGPQFIFQYYEKEERGRGNFPDRFSARQFPNYSSELNVNALLLGDSALYLCASSLTGGYEQYFGPGTRLTVT.

J is TRBJ2-7 and V is TRBV11-2, with 7 bases that match TRBD1. Trimming cost V 1 base and J 0 bases; bases outside gene matches: 3. The CDR3 is made up of 15 amino acids. The germline V gene encodes CDR1 SGHAT and CDR2 FQNNGV. The CDR3 coding sequence is TGTGCCAGCAGCTTAGTGGCAGGGGGCTCCTACGAGCAGTACTTC. Translated, it gives CASSLVAGGSYEQYF. The whole variable domain, filled in from reference TRBV11-2 and TRBJ2-7, reads EAGVAQSPRYKIIEKRQSVAFWCNPISGHATLYWYQQILGQGPKLLIQFQNNGVVDDSQLPKDRFSAERLKGVDSTLKIQPAKLEDSAVYLCASSLVAGGSYEQYFGPGTRLTVT.

A few counts support this clone. The chain joins TRBV18 to TRBJ1-5; no clear D gene. From germline, CDR1 is KGHSH and CDR2 LQKENI. The CDR3 sequence is 13 residues long. V shed 3 bases and J shed 5 bases, with 8 bases lying between them. The CDR3 DNA follows: TGTGCCAGCTCACCCACTTCCTATCAGCCCCAGCATTTT. Protein product: CASSPTSYQPQHF.

V usage is TRBV4-1 and J usage is TRBJ2-5; the D is unclear. The J call is uncertain, as TRBJ2-7 better fits the DNA end. The germline gives CDR1 MGHRA, CDR2 YSYEKL. The CDR3 is 14 residues long. The CDR3 loop reads CASSQEIKTYEQYF. The CDR3 DNA is TGCGCCAGCAGCCAAGAAATAAAGACCTACGAGCAGTACTTC.

This chain joins TRBV6-1 and TRBJ1-1; D not certain. This CDR3 has 14 amino acids. V shed 0 bases and J shed 3 bases, with 8 bases lying between them. The germline V gene encodes CDR1 MNHNS and CDR2 SASEGT. The CDR3 bases are TGTGCCAGCAGTGAAGCGGGCCCATACACTGAAGCTTTCTTT. Translating it yields CASSEAGPYTEAFF.

The V gene is TRBV6-1, the J gene TRBJ1-2, with D hard to call. The germline V gene encodes CDR1 MNHNS and CDR2 SASEGT. This CDR3 has 13 amino acids. V was pared by 3 bases and J by 2 bases, with 7 bases between. The CDR3 region is CASSDGRNYGYTF. CDR3 sequence (DNA): TGTGCCAGCAGTGATGGACGGAACTATGGCTACACCTTC.

The CDR3 sequence is CAWSLSGTFEQYF. The CDR3 region has the DNA TGTGCCTGGAGTCTTTCCGGGACCTTCGAGCAGTACTTC. The V call is TRBV30, the J call TRBJ2-7, with D perhaps given as TRBD1 or TRBD2 (5 bases each). V dropped 2 bases and J dropped 6 bases, with 14 bases sitting between them. Germline V gene data show CDR1 as GTSNPN and CDR2 as SVGIG (reference sequence). The CDR3 runs to 13 residues.

The gene calls are TRBV4-3 and TRBJ2-7, with a tentative D call TRBD1 (6 bases). The length of the CDR3 is 16 residues. Trimming left V 0 bases short and J 1 base short, with 13 bases between. Per the germline V gene, CDR1 is LGHNA and CDR2 is YSLEER. This CDR3 is CASSQDRQGLSYEQYF. The CDR3 DNA reads as TGCGCCAGCAGCCAAGATCGGCAGGGGCTATCCTACGAGCAGTACTTC.

In DNA, the CDR3 is TGTGCCAGCAGTGAACATGGGGACACCTACCTGAACACCGGGGAGCTGTTTTTT. Translating gives CASSEHGDTYLNTGELFF. The rearrangement links TRBV6-1 to TRBJ2-2; D is possibly TRBD1 (6 bases). This CDR3 spans 18 amino acids. V lost 2 bases, J lost 1 base, and 17 bases lay in between. The germline V gene encodes CDR1 MNHNS and CDR2 SASEGT.

The V call is TRBV12-5, the J call TRBJ2-3; D ambiguous. Trimming removed 7 bases at V and 0 bases at J, with 14 bases between. The CDR3 runs 15 residues. In germline, CDR1 is LGHNT, CDR2 FRNRAP. The CDR3 DNA reads TGTGCTAGTGCCCTCGCCGAGACTAGCACAGATACGCAGTATTTT. This encodes CASALAETSTDTQYF.

The chain recombines TRBV29-1 with TRBJ2-7; 7 bases are shared with TRBD1. There are 15 residues in the CDR3. CDR1 and CDR2 from the germline V gene are SQVTM and ANQGSEA. The V and J ends lost 7 bases and 0 bases, in that order; junction bases with no gene match: 12. The CDR3 DNA follows: TGCAGCGCCCGGATAGGGGGCCCTAGCTCCTACGAGCAGTACTTC. This codes for CSARIGGPSSYEQYF.

By frequency in the sample, this clone is large. V is TRBV4-3 and J is TRBJ1-4; TRBD1 is a possible D gene (5 bases). This CDR3 has 15 amino acids. Per the germline V gene, CDR1 is LGHNA and CDR2 is YSLEER. V dropped 2 bases and J dropped 7 bases, with 14 bases sitting between them. CDR3 nucleotide sequence: TGCGCCAGCAGCCAAACCTGGGGGGGAGGTGAAAAACTGTTTTTT. Translating gives CASSQTWGGGEKLFF.

V and J are TRBV13 and TRBJ2-2; TRBD1 aligns across 7 bases. This CDR3 has 14 residues. The ends lost 4 bases at V and 7 bases at J; junction bases unmatched: 6. Germline CDR1 PRHDT, CDR2 FYEKMQ (reference sequence). DNA of the CDR3: TGTGCCAGCAGCTCCGCTACAGGGGTCGGGGAGCTGTTTTTT. Translating it yields CASSSATGVGELFF.

V gene TRBV9 combines with J gene TRBJ1-6; D perhaps matches TRBD1 (5 bases). The length of the CDR3 is 12 residues. V was clipped by 0 bases and J by 14 bases, with 9 bases between them. Germline V gene data show CDR1 as SGDLS and CDR2 as YYNGEE. CDR3 sequence (DNA): TGTGCCAGCAGCGTAGGTGGAGGGGCCCTCCACTTT. Protein product: CASSVGGGALHF.

The rearrangement joins TRBV27 to TRBJ1-1, with D unclear. Trimming removed 4 bases from V and 1 base from J, with 7 bases in between. Germline V CDR1 and CDR2: MNHEY, SMNVEV (reference sequence). The CDR3 is made up of 13 amino acids. CDR3: CASSYHTNTEAFF. The CDR3 DNA is TGTGCCAGCAGTTACCACACGAACACTGAAGCTTTCTTT.

This chain joins TRBV5-6 and TRBJ2-3; a weak D match, TRBD2 (5 bases). The CDR3 loop spans 17 amino acids. V lost 4 bases and J lost 2, with 20 bases in between. Germline values: CDR1 SGHDT, CDR2 YYEEEE. The CDR3 region is CASSRRGPRRITDTQYF. In DNA, the CDR3 is TGTGCCAGCAGCCGCCGCGGGCCCCGACGAATCACAGATACGCAGTATTTT.

The chain is built from TRBV19 and TRBJ1-2; the D gene is possibly TRBD1 (6 bases). The CDR3 has 15 residues. Germline V gene data show CDR1 as LNHDA and CDR2 as SQIVND (reference sequence). V lost 7 bases and J 3 bases, leaving 18 bases between the germline ends. The CDR3, as DNA: TGTGCCAGTAACCTCCGACAGGATCCATACTATGGCTACACCTTC. Protein sequence: CASNLRQDPYYGYTF.

Turning to this clone: This likely comes from a read error, as the CDR3 has no conserved phenylalanine or tryptophan at its end. As DNA, the CDR3 is TGTGCCAGCAGCCCCGGCGGCGGAAGCAACTCTGGGGCCAACGTCCTGACTCTC. Encoded protein: CASSPGGGSNSGANVLTL. This chain uses TRBV7-9 with TRBJ2-6; D call uncertain. In germline, CDR1 is SEHNR, CDR2 FQNEAQ (reference sequence). Between the trimmed V and J ends, which lost 5 bases and 0 bases, there was a span of 17 bases. This CDR3 comprises 18 residues.

This clone came up once. The rearrangement uses TRBV5-4 and TRBJ2-7; 9 bases are shared with TRBD1. J was trimmed by 5 bases and V by 10 bases; bases with no gene match: 10. The CDR3 spans 13 residues. Germline loops: CDR1 SGHNT, CDR2 YYREEE (reference sequence). CDR3 loop: CAGQDRGGDEQYF. In DNA form, the CDR3 reads TGTGCCGGCCAGGACAGGGGAGGGGACGAGCAGTACTTC.

V and J are TRBV7-6 and TRBJ2-7, with D perhaps TRBD1 or TRBD2 (5 bases each). CDR1 is SGHVS and CDR2 is FNYEAQ in the germline V gene. Trimming left V 4 bases short and J 5 bases short, with 12 bases between. The CDR3 is 13 amino acids. CDR3 nucleotide sequence: TGTGCCAGCAGCTCTTGGGGGATTAACGAGCAGTACTTC. The encoded protein is CASSSWGINEQYF.

V is TRBV12-5 and J is TRBJ2-4; 7 bases map to TRBD2. The CDR3 spans 14 residues. From germline, CDR1 is LGHNT and CDR2 FRNRAP. V shed 6 bases, J shed 7 bases, and the junction held 9 bases outside the gene matches. The CDR3 nucleotides are TGTGCTAGTGGAACGAGTAGGGAGGGGAACATTCAGTACTTC. Amino acid sequence: CASGTSREGNIQYF. Full variable domain (missing parts from reference TRBV12-5 and TRBJ2-4): DARVTQTPRHKVTEMGQEVTMRCQPILGHNTVFWYRQTMMQGLELLAYFRNRAPLDDSGMPKDRFSAEMPDATLATLKIQPSEPRDSAVYFCASGTSREGNIQYFGAGTRLSVL.

This chain uses TRBV19 with TRBJ2-7, with 8 positions matching TRBD1. With V trimmed by 5 bases and J by 3 bases, 9 bases remained unmatched. Germline V gene lookup returns CDR1 LNHDA and CDR2 SQIVND (reference sequence). CDR3 length: 15 amino acids. The CDR3 region is CASSPRQGTIYEQYF. As DNA, the CDR3 is TGTGCCAGTAGTCCCCGACAGGGGACCATCTACGAGCAGTACTTC. Using reference TRBV19 and TRBJ2-7 for the parts outside the CDR3, the full variable domain is DGGITQSPKYLFRKEGQNVTLSCEQNLNHDAMYWYRQDPGQGLRLIYYSQIVNDFQKGDIAEGYSVSREKKESFPLTVTSAQKNPTAFYLCASSPRQGTIYEQYFGPGTRLTVT.